This TCR beta chain was obtained from a study of response to subunit inactivated influenza vaccine. Study outcomes and limitations: With each seasonal influenza vaccination, the authors suggested, few new T cells are recruited.

One entry per CDR3 protein, called by TCRdb with MiXCR from the RT-PCR reads. The sample has under 750,000 distinct CDR3 sequences, about an eighth seen once. This clonotype was recorded a few times. Its cognate antigen is unknown. This specimen was PBMCs from blood, taken on the day of vaccination. This receptor was taken from a man aged 45 to 65 who received an inactivated influenza vaccine.

The DNA for the CDR3 is TGTGCCAGTAGTGTCCGGGACCGGCGTAGGGAGCTGTTTTTT. Translating it yields CASSVRDRRRELFF. This rearrangement joins TRBV19 to TRBJ2-2; the D call may be TRBD1 or TRBD2 (5 bases each). Trimming cost V 5 bases and J 9 bases, with 16 bases left between them. This CDR3 has 14 residues. In germline, CDR1 is LNHDA, CDR2 SQIVND (reference sequence).